The present T cell receptor beta chain was sequenced within a study of T cells in Graves' hyperthyroidism and ophthalmopathy. Concerning this clonotype: A much larger clonotype is one base distant, so this may be a read error.

Amplified TCR beta CDR3 regions came from RNA transcripts. Primed by the HTBI set, a first-round RT-PCR was run on the TCR CDR3. Each CDR3 protein gets one entry after TCRdb re-called the multiplex PCR reads with MiXCR. The table has about 570,000 distinct CDR3 sequences, about half seen once. Sequencing was done on a sample of peripheral blood or thyroid tissue (not recorded which). The sequence was collected from an adult woman with Graves' disease, either hyperthyroidism or ophthalmopathy (not recorded which).

Here the CDR3 DNA reads TGTGCCAGCAGTGAGAGTAGCGGGAGCGGCACAGGTACGCAGTATTTT. Its protein is CASSESSGSGTGTQYF. The V call is TRBV6-4, the J call TRBJ2-3; 9 nucleotides line up with TRBD2. Germline-derived CDR1 and CDR2 are MRHNA and SNTAGT. The CDR3 extends over 16 amino acids.